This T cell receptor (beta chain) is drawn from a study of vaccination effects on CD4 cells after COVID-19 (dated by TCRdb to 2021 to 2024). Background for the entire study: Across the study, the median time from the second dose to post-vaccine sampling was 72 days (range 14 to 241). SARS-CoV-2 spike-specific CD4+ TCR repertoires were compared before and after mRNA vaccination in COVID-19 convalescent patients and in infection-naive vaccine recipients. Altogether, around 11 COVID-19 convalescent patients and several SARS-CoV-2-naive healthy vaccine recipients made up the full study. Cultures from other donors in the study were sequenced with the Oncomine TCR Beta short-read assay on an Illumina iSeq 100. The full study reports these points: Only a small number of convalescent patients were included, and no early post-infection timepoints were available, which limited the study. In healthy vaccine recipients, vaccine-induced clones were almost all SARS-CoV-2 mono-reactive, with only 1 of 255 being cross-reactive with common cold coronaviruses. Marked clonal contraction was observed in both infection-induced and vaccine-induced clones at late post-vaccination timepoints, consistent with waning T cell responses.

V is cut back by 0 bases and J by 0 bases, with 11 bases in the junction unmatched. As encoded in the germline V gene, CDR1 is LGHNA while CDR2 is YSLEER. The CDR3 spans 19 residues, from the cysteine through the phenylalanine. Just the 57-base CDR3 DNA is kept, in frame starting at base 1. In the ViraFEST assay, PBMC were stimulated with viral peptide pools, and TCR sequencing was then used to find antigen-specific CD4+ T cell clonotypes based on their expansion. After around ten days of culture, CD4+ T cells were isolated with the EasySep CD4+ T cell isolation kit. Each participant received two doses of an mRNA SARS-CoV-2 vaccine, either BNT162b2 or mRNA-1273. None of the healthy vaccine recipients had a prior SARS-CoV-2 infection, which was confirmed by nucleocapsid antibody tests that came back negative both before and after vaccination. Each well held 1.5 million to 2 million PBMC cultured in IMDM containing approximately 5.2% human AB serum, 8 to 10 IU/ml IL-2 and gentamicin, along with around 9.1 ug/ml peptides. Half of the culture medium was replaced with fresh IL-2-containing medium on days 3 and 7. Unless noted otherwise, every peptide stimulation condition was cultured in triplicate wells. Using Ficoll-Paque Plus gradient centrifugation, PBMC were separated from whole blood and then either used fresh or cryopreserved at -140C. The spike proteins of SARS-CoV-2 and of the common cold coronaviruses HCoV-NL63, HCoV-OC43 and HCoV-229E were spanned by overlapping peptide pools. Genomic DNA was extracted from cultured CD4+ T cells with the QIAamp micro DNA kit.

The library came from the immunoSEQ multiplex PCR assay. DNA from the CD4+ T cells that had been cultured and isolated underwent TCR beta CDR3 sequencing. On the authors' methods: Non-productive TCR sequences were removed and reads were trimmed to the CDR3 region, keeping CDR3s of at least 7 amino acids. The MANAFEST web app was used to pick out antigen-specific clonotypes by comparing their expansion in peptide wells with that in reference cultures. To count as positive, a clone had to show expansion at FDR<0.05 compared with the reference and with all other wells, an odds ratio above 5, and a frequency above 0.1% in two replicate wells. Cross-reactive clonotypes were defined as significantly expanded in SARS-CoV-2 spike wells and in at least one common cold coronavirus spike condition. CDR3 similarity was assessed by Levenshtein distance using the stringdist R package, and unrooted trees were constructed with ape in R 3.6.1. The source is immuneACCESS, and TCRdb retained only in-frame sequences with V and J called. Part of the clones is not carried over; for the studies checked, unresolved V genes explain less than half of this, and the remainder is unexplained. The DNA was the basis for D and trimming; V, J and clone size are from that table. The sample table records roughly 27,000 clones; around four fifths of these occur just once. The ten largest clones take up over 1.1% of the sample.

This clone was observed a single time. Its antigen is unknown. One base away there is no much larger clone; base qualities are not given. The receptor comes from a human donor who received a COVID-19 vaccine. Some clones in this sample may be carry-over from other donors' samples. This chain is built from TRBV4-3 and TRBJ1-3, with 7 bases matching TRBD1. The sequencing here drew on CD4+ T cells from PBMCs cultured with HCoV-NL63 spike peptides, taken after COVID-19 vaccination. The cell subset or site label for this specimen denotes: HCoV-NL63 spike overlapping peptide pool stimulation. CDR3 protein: CASSQDWGRGLFSGNTIYF. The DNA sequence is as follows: TGCGCCAGCAGCCAAGATTGGGGGAGGGGGCTTTTCTCTGGAAACACCATATATTTT.